These 19 T cell receptor beta chains share one sample of origin, sequenced in a study of PD-1 blockade in classical Hodgkin lymphoma. Time point described: newly diagnosed, previously untreated cHL patient sample. The assay was immunoSEQ multiplex PCR, and TCRdb's table has in-frame clones only and misses some. The sample includes about 28,000 clones, 80% to 95% of them seen just once. Sequenced material: peripheral blood mononuclear cells (PBMCs). The receptors originated from a human donor with classical Hodgkin lymphoma.

The genes are TRBV10-3 and TRBJ2-7; no clear D. CDR3 length: 14 amino acids. From germline, CDR1 is ENHRY and CDR2 SYGVKD. Trimming left V 7 bases short and J 5 bases short, with 18 bases between. The CDR3 DNA sequence: TGTGCCATCAACGAAGGTAGGTCCGTGGACGAGCAGTACTTC. Amino acids: CAINEGRSVDEQYF.

The chain recombines TRBV13 with TRBJ2-5; 12 positions agree with TRBD2. V was clipped by 5 bases and J by 4 bases; unmatched bases: 5. In germline, CDR1 is PRHDT, CDR2 FYEKMQ (reference sequence). This CDR3 contains 15 residues. The CDR3 spells CASSRPGLAGETQYF. The CDR3 DNA reads TGTGCCAGCAGCCGACCGGGACTAGCGGGAGAGACCCAGTACTTC.

The chain links TRBV7-2 to TRBJ1-5; D perhaps matches TRBD1 (5 bases). Germline loops: CDR1 SGHTA, CDR2 FQGNSA. The CDR3 extends over 14 amino acids. V shed 5 bases and J shed 7 bases, with 15 bases lying between them. The CDR3 sequence: CASSPAGGWQPQHF. CDR3 in DNA: TGTGCCAGCAGCCCAGCGGGGGGGTGGCAGCCCCAGCATTTT. The full variable domain, with the rest looked up from reference TRBV7-2 and TRBJ1-5, is GAGVSQSPSNKVTEKGKDVELRCDPISGHTALYWYRQSLGQGLEFLIYFQGNSAPDKSGLPSDRFSAERTGGSVSTLTIQRTQQEDSAVYLCASSPAGGWQPQHFGDGTRLSIL.

The chain's CDR3 is CASSPTSGSRDTQYF. DNA for the CDR3: TGTGCCAGCTCACCGACTAGCGGGAGTCGGGATACGCAGTATTTT. The chain joins TRBV18 to TRBJ2-3, with 12 bases matching TRBD2. Germline V lookup: CDR1 KGHSH, CDR2 LQKENI. V dropped 3 bases and J dropped 6; count of bases not matched to a gene: 4. The CDR3 loop spans 15 amino acids.

The chain uses TRBV18 and TRBJ2-2, with D uncertain. Germline V gene data show CDR1 as KGHSH and CDR2 as LQKENI. Deletions cut 4 bases from V and 7 bases from J, with 13 bases between. The CDR3 length is 14 residues. CDR3 nucleotides: TGTGCCAGCTCACGCCCTAGTAGTGTCGGGGAGCTGTTTTTT. Protein: CASSRPSSVGELFF.

The genes are TRBV5-4 and TRBJ2-3; D may be TRBD1 (6 bases). The germline gives CDR1 SGHNT, CDR2 YYREEE (reference sequence). V dropped 5 bases and J dropped 2 bases, with 12 bases sitting between them. This CDR3 has 14 amino acids. This CDR3 reads CASSQGTHTDTQYF. For the CDR3, the DNA is TGTGCCAGCAGTCAGGGGACCCACACAGATACGCAGTATTTT.

This chain uses TRBV18 with TRBJ2-7, with D unclear. Germline CDR1 and CDR2: KGHSH and LQKENI. This CDR3 is 13 amino acids long. V was cut by 5 bases and J by 6 bases, with 14 bases left in between. CDR3 in amino acids: CASSKGRITEQYF. For the CDR3, the DNA is TGTGCCAGCTCAAAAGGTCGTATAACCGAGCAGTACTTC.

The V call is TRBV9, the J call TRBJ2-7; D ambiguous. This CDR3 has 14 amino acids. The germline V gene encodes CDR1 SGDLS and CDR2 YYNGEE. Trimming cost V 4 bases and J 4 bases, with 15 bases left between them. The CDR3 reads CASSPRFGRYEQYF. CDR3 DNA: TGTGCCAGCAGCCCTAGGTTCGGCCGTTACGAGCAGTACTTC.

This chain uses TRBV4-1 with TRBJ1-3; 7 bases agree with TRBD1. J was trimmed by 1 base and V by 5 bases; bases with no gene match: 5. Germline V gene data show CDR1 as MGHRA and CDR2 as YSYEKL. The CDR3 has 15 amino acids. The CDR3 nucleotides are TGCGCCAGCAGCACCACAGGGGCTTCTGGAAACACCATATATTTT. Protein: CASSTTGASGNTIYF.

The J gene is TRBJ1-3, the V gene TRBV25-1; D is possibly TRBD1 (5 bases). CDR1 is MGHDK and CDR2 is SYGVNS in the germline V gene. The V gene lost 1 base and the J gene lost 0 bases, with 13 bases spanning the gap. CDR3 size: 17 residues. CDR3 in DNA: TGTGCCAGCAGTGAATCCCTCACAGGCGCCTCTGGAAACACCATATATTTT. Its protein product is CASSESLTGASGNTIYF.

This chain links TRBV28 with TRBJ2-1; 7 bases align to TRBD1. J lost 4 bases, V lost 7 bases, and 10 bases had no gene match. The CDR3 loop spans 15 amino acids. The germline V gene encodes CDR1 MDHEN and CDR2 SYDVKM. The CDR3 nucleotides read TGTGCCAGCACCGAGACAGGGATAGGATACAATGAGCAGTTCTTC. Its translation is CASTETGIGYNEQFF.

This sequence joins TRBV5-1 and TRBJ1-6; D not certain. Germline CDR1 and CDR2: SGHRS and YFSETQ. The CDR3 is made up of 15 amino acids. Trimming stripped 1 base from V and 3 bases from J, with 8 bases between. The CDR3 spells CASSLSGDYNSPLHF. In DNA, the CDR3 is TGCGCCAGCAGCTTGTCTGGGGACTATAATTCACCCCTCCACTTT.

The chain recombines TRBV5-1 with TRBJ1-4; the match to TRBD1 covers 11 bases. V was clipped by 0 bases and J by 3 bases; unmatched bases: 4. This CDR3 has 17 residues. CDR1 is SGHRS, CDR2 YFSETQ, per germline. CDR3 nucleotides: TGCGCCAGCAGCTTGGGGACAGGGGGCACGGCTAATGAAAAACTGTTTTTT. Protein product: CASSLGTGGTANEKLFF.

The V call is TRBV7-6, the J call TRBJ2-5, with D unresolved. V was trimmed by 1 base and J by 7 bases, leaving 16 bases between them. CDR1 and CDR2 (germline): SGHVS, FNYEAQ. This CDR3 is 15 amino acids long. The CDR3 region is CASSLDRPGRSTQYF. The CDR3 DNA is TGTGCCAGCAGCTTAGATCGTCCTGGACGGTCGACCCAGTACTTC.

The gene calls are TRBV5-1 and TRBJ2-3; TRBD2 matches 10 bases. The CDR3 runs 16 residues. CDR1 and CDR2 from the germline V gene are SGHRS and YFSETQ. V was clipped by 3 bases and J by 4 bases; unmatched bases: 8. The CDR3 loop reads CASSWPLLAGADTQYF. In DNA form, the CDR3 reads TGCGCCAGCAGCTGGCCCCTGCTAGCGGGAGCAGATACGCAGTATTTT.

CDR3 sequence (DNA): TGTGCCAGCAGCGTAGGCTCCGCGGGGAGCTCCTACGAGCAGTACTTC. It yields the protein CASSVGSAGSSYEQYF. The genes are TRBV9 and TRBJ2-7, with D possibly matching TRBD2 (6 bases). Deletions cut 0 bases from V and 0 bases from J, with 13 bases between. The V gene's germline CDR1 is SGDLS and CDR2 YYNGEE. The CDR3 is 16 amino acids. The full variable domain, with the rest looked up from reference TRBV9 and TRBJ2-7, is DSGVTQTPKHLITATGQRVTLRCSPRSGDLSVYWYQQSLDQGLQFLIQYYNGEERAKGNILERFSAQQFPDLHSELNLSSLELGDSALYFCASSVGSAGSSYEQYFGPGTRLTVT.

This clone was observed once. The V and J genes are TRBV9 and TRBJ2-3; perhaps TRBD2 as D (6 bases). The CDR3 covers 16 residues. Germline V CDR1 and CDR2: SGDLS, YYNGEE. V lost 3 bases and J 3 bases, leaving 17 bases between the germline ends. As DNA, the CDR3 is TGTGCCAGCAGCGACGGAGGGCGGGGAACGACAGATACGCAGTATTTT. Residues: CASSDGGRGTTDTQYF. Drawing the rest from reference TRBV9 and TRBJ2-3, the complete variable domain is DSGVTQTPKHLITATGQRVTLRCSPRSGDLSVYWYQQSLDQGLQFLIQYYNGEERAKGNILERFSAQQFPDLHSELNLSSLELGDSALYFCASSDGGRGTTDTQYFGPGTRLTVL.

V and J are TRBV19 and TRBJ1-1; D remains ambiguous. Germline V gene lookup returns CDR1 LNHDA and CDR2 SQIVND (reference sequence). CDR3 length: 14 residues. The V and J ends lost 3 bases and 0 bases respectively, with 8 bases between them. The CDR3 reads CASSISQMNTEAFF. The CDR3 DNA reads TGTGCCAGTAGTATCAGCCAGATGAACACTGAAGCTTTCTTT.

This rearrangement joins TRBV19 to TRBJ2-5; tentative D call: TRBD1 (5 bases). TRBJ2-7 matches the DNA end more closely, so the J call is doubtful. Germline V CDR1 and CDR2: LNHDA, SQIVND (reference sequence). This CDR3 comprises 13 residues. CDR3 in amino acids: CAKMTDPIHEQYF. The CDR3 region has the DNA TGTGCCAAGATGACAGACCCTATTCACGAGCAGTACTTC.